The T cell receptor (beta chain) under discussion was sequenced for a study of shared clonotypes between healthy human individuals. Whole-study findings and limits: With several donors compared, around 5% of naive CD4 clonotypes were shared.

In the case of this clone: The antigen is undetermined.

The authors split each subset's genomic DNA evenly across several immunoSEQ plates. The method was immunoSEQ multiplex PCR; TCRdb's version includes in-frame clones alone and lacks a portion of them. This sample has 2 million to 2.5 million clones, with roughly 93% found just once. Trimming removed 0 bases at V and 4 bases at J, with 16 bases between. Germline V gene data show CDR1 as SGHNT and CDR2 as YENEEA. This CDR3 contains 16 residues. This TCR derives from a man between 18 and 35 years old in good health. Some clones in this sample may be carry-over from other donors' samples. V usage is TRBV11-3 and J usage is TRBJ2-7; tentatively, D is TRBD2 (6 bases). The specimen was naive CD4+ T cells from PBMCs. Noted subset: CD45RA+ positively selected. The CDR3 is CASSLDSQGGRYEQYF. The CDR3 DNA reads TGTGCCAGCAGCTTAGATTCCCAGGGTGGGAGGTACGAGCAGTACTTC. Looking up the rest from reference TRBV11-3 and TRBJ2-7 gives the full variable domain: EAGVVQSPRYKIIEKKQPVAFWCNPISGHNTLYWYLQNLGQGPELLIRYENEEAVDDSQLPKDRFSAERLKGVDSTLKIQPAELGDSAVYLCASSLDSQGGRYEQYFGPGTRLTVT.